This TCR beta chain was profiled in a study of T cells in Graves' hyperthyroidism and ophthalmopathy. Study background: Pretreatment peripheral blood was obtained at initial diagnosis.

Study-level points and caveats: Clonotypes that were expanded in thyroid above 0.001 mostly appeared in blood too.

V was trimmed by 3 bases and J by 7 bases, leaving 16 bases between them. This CDR3 comprises 14 residues. Per the germline V gene, CDR1 is SGHVS and CDR2 is FNYEAQ. Regions amplified from RNA transcripts were the TCR beta CDR3 regions. HTBI primers were employed in a first-round RT-PCR of the TCR CDR3. TCRdb used MiXCR to reprocess the multiplex PCR reads, holding one entry per CDR3 protein. The sample records fewer than 850,000 distinct CDR3 sequences, roughly 17% being singletons. Patients aged 18 to 65 with hyperthyroidism were newly diagnosed, with duration under 2 months. Fresh peripheral blood, 10 ml, yielded the PBMCs. This clonotype turned up a few times. What it binds is unknown.

The chain uses TRBV7-6 and TRBJ2-7; a possible D gene is TRBD1 (5 bases). The sample comprised blood. The TCR sequence derives from a man aged 45-60 years with Graves' hyperthyroidism. DNA of the CDR3: TGTGCCAGCAGCTTTGACAGCCGGATGGGGGAGCAGTACTTC. Amino acids: CASSFDSRMGEQYF.